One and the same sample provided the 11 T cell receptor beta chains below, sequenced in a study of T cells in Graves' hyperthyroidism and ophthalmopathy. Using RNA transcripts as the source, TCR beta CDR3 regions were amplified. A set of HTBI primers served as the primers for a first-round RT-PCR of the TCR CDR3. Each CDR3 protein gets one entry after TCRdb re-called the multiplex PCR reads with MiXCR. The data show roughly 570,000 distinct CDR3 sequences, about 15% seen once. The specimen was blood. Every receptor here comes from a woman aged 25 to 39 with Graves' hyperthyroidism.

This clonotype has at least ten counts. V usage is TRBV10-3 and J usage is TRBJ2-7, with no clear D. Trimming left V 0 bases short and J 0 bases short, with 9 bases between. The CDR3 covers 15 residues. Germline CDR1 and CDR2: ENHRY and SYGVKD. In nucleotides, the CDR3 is TGTGCCATCAGTGAGTCGGGGAAGAACTCCTACGAGCAGTACTTC. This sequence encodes CAISESGKNSYEQYF.

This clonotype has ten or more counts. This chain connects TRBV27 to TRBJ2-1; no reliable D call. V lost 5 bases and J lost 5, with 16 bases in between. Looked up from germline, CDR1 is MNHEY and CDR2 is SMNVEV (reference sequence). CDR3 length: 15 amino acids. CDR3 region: CASSLSSVGDNEQFF. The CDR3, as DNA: TGTGCCAGCAGTCTAAGCTCAGTAGGAGACAATGAGCAGTTCTTC.

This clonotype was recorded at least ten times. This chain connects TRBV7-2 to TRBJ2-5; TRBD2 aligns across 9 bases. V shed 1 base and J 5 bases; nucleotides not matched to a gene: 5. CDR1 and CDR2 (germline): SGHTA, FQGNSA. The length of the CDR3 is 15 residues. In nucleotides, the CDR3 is TGTGCCAGCAGCTTAGGCGGGAGGGCCTGGGAGACCCAGTACTTC. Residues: CASSLGGRAWETQYF.

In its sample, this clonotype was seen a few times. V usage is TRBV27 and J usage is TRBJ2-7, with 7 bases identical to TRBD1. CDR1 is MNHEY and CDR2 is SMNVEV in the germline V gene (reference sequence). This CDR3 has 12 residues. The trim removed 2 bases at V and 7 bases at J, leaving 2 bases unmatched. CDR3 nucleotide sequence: TGTGCCAGCAGTTTACAGGGGGAGGAGCAGTACTTC. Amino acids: CASSLQGEEQYF.

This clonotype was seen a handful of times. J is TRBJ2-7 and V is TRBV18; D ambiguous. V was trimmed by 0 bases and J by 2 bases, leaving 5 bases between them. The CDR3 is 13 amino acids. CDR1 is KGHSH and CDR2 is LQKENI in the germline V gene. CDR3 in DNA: TGTGCCAGCTCACCACCGGCAGCCTACGAGCAGTACTTC. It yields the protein CASSPPAAYEQYF.

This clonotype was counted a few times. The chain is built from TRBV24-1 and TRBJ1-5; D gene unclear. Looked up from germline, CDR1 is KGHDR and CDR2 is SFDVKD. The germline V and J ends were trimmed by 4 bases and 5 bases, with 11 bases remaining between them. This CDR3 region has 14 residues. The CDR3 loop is CATSDPNPDQPQHF. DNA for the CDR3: TGTGCCACCAGTGACCCCAACCCCGATCAGCCCCAGCATTTT.

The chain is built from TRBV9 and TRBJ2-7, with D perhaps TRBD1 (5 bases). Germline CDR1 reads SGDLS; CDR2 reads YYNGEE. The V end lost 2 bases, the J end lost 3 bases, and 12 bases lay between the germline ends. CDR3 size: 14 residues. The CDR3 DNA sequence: TGTGCCAGCAGCGTGGCTCAGGGTTTCTACGAGCAGTACTTC. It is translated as CASSVAQGFYEQYF.

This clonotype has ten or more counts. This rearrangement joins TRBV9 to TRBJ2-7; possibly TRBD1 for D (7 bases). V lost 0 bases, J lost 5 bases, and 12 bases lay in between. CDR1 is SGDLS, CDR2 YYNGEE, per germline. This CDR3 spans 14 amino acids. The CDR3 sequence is CASSVGAGGNEQYF. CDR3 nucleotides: TGTGCCAGCAGCGTAGGGGCAGGGGGGAACGAGCAGTACTTC.

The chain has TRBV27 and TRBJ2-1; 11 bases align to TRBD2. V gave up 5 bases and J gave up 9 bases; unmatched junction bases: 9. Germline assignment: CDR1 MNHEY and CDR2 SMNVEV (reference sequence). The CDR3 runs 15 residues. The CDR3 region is CASSPWTSGRIEQFF. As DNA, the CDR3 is TGTGCCAGCAGTCCGTGGACTAGCGGGCGGATTGAGCAGTTCTTC.

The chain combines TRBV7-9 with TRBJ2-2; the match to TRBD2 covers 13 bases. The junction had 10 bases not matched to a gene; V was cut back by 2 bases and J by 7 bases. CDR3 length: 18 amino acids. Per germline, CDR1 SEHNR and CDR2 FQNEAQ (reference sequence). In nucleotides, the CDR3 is TGTGCCAGCAGCTTATTCGGACTAGCGGGAGAATTTGGCGGGGAGCTGTTTTTT. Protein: CASSLFGLAGEFGGELFF.

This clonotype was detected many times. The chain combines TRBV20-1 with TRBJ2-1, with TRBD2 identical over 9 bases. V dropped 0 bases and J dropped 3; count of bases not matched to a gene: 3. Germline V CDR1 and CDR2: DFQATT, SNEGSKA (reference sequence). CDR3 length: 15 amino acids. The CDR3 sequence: CSAREAGGYYNEQFF. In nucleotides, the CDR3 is TGCAGTGCTAGAGAAGCGGGAGGCTACTACAATGAGCAGTTCTTC.